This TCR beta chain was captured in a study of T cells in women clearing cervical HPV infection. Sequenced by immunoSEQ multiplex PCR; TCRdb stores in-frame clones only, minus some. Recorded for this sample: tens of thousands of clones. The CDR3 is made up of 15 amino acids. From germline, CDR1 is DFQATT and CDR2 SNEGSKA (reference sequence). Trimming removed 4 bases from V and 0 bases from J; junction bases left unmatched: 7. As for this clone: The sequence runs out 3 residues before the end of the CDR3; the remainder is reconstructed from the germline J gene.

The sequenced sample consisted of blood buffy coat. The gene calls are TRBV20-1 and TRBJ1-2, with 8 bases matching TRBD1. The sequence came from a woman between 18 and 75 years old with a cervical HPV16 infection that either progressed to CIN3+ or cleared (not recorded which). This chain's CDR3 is CSAKGGRGPNYGYTF. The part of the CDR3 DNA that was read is TGCAGTGCTAAAGGGGGCAGGGGGCCTAACTATGGC.